This record looks at one TCR beta chain sequence and its context. Its antigen remains unknown. The authors amplified TCR beta CDR3 regions from RNA transcripts. The first round was an RT-PCR with HTBI primers, and the second round was a multiplex PCR. TCRdb re-derived calls from the multiplex PCR reads in MiXCR, one entry per CDR3 protein. The sample consists of 200,000 to 300,000 distinct CDR3 sequences, around 42% of them appearing once. Where ophthalmopathy was present, donors had moderate-to-severe activity, CAS ≥3, NOSPECS ≥4 and duration under 3 months. A diagnosis was made from clinical symptoms together with serum thyroxine, TRAb, thyroid ultrasound and orbital computed tomography. This entry is derived from a study of Graves' ophthalmopathy and Graves' hyperthyroidism. The study's findings and limits: Most thyroid clonotypes expanded beyond 0.001 frequency were also found in blood. A model built from 13 signatures distinguished ophthalmopathy from stable hyperthyroidism with 85% to 90% sensitivity and about 80% specificity.

The CDR3 length is 16 residues. V dropped 6 bases and J dropped 3; count of bases not matched to a gene: 8. The sequence derives from an adult man with Graves' ophthalmopathy. Sequencing was carried out using peripheral blood. This chain connects TRBV12-3 or TRBV12-4 to TRBJ1-3; 10 positions match TRBD1. CDR3 region: CASSSFGQGDGNTIYF. In DNA, the CDR3 is TGTGCCAGCAGCTCCTTCGGACAGGGGGATGGAAACACCATATATTTT.